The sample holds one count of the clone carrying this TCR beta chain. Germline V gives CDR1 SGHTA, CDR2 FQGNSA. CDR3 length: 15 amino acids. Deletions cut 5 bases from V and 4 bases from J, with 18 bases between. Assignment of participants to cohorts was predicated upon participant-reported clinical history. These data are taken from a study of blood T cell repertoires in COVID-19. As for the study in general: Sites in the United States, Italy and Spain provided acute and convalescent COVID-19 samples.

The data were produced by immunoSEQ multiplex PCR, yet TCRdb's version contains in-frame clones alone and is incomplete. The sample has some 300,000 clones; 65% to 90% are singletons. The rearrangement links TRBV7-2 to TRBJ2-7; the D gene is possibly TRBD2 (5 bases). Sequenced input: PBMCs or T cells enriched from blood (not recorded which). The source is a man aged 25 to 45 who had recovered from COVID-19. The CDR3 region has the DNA TGTGCCAGCAGCCGGAGCGGAGTGAGTGGGTACGAGCAGTACTTC. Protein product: CASSRSGVSGYEQYF.